This is a list of T cell receptor beta chains from one sample in a study of cytomegalovirus exposure and HLA in healthy donors. Using immunoSEQ multiplex PCR, the repertoire was profiled, and TCRdb retains in-frame clones only, with some absent. Found here are approximately 190,000 clones, roughly 81% of them singletons; the top ten hold roughly 2%. Sequenced input: PBMCs. The receptors originated from a woman younger than 45 in good health and CMV-seropositive. The CDR3 runs from the conserved cysteine through the conserved F or W. D genes are given only for firm matches. Only part of the rows carry a size: once, few, many, or a class if the clone is expanded.

V gene: TRBV7-2
clone size: few
CDR3 length: 14
J gene: TRBJ1-3
D gene: TRBD1
CDR3 protein: CASSLSGGGNTIYF
CDR3 DNA: TGTGCCAGCAGCTTATCAGGGGGAGGAAACACCATATATTTT

V gene: TRBV10-3
clone size: NA
CDR3 length: 11
J gene: TRBJ2-7
D gene: NA
CDR3 protein: CAISEESEQYF
CDR3 DNA: TGTGCCATCAGTGAGGAGTCCGAGCAGTACTTC

V gene: TRBV5-1
clone size: NA
CDR3 length: 16
J gene: TRBJ1-1
D gene: NA
CDR3 protein: CASSPDPQGLNTEAFF
CDR3 DNA: TGCGCCAGCAGCCCGGACCCACAGGGCCTGAACACTGAAGCTTTCTTT

V gene: TRBV5-4
clone size: NA
CDR3 length: 12
J gene: TRBJ2-5
D gene: NA
CDR3 protein: CASSLDEETQYF
CDR3 DNA: TGTGCCAGCAGCTTGGACGAGGAGACCCAGTACTTC

V gene: TRBV9
clone size: NA
CDR3 length: 16
J gene: TRBJ2-5
D gene: TRBD2
CDR3 protein: CASSVAHGTRGETQYF
CDR3 DNA: TGTGCCAGCAGCGTAGCTCACGGGACTAGGGGAGAGACCCAGTACTTC

V gene: TRBV27
clone size: NA
CDR3 length: 13
J gene: TRBJ2-7
D gene: TRBD1
CDR3 protein: CASSWDREYEQYF
CDR3 DNA: TGTGCCAGCAGTTGGGACAGAGAATACGAGCAGTACTTC

V gene: TRBV28
clone size: few
CDR3 length: 14
J gene: TRBJ1-2
D gene: TRBD1
CDR3 protein: CATKPGQPNYGYTF
CDR3 DNA: TGTGCCACCAAACCGGGACAGCCAAACTATGGCTACACCTTC

V gene: TRBV7-2
clone size: few
CDR3 length: 13
J gene: TRBJ2-5
D gene: NA
CDR3 protein: CASSQDWEETQYF
CDR3 DNA: TGTGCCAGCAGCCAGGACTGGGAAGAGACCCAGTACTTC

V gene: TRBV2
clone size: NA
CDR3 length: 20
J gene: TRBJ2-1
D gene: NA
CDR3 protein: CASSDRLFAGPIASYNEQFF
CDR3 DNA: TGTGCCAGCAGTGATAGGTTGTTTGCGGGACCCATAGCCTCCTACAATGAGCAGTTCTTC

V gene: TRBV6-4
clone size: NA
CDR3 length: 13
J gene: TRBJ1-1
D gene: NA
CDR3 protein: CASKNQENTEAFF
CDR3 DNA: TGTGCCAGCAAAAACCAGGAGAACACTGAAGCTTTCTTT

V gene: TRBV6-1
clone size: NA
CDR3 length: 14
J gene: TRBJ1-4
D gene: NA
CDR3 protein: CASSLRGSNEKLFF
CDR3 DNA: TGTGCCAGCAGTCTTAGAGGATCCAATGAAAAACTGTTTTTT

V gene: TRBV10-2
clone size: NA
CDR3 length: 15
J gene: TRBJ2-5
D gene: NA
CDR3 protein: CASQRRAGIYETQYF
CDR3 DNA: TGCGCCAGTCAAAGGCGGGCAGGAATATATGAGACCCAGTACTTC

V gene: TRBV9
clone size: NA
CDR3 length: 15
J gene: TRBJ2-1
D gene: TRBD2
CDR3 protein: CASSELAGVWNEQFF
CDR3 DNA: TGTGCCAGCAGCGAGCTAGCGGGAGTCTGGAATGAGCAGTTCTTC

V gene: TRBV6-6
clone size: NA
CDR3 length: 12
J gene: TRBJ1-5
D gene: NA
CDR3 protein: CASRLRDQPQHF
CDR3 DNA: TGTGCCAGCAGGCTCCGGGATCAGCCCCAGCATTTT

V gene: TRBV5-1
clone size: NA
CDR3 length: 15
J gene: TRBJ2-1
D gene: NA
CDR3 protein: CASSFRAQGGNEQFF
CDR3 DNA: TGCGCCAGCAGCTTTCGAGCTCAGGGGGGCAATGAGCAGTTCTTC

V gene: TRBV18
clone size: NA
CDR3 length: 15
J gene: TRBJ1-1
D gene: TRBD1
CDR3 protein: CASSLFRTGRTEAFF
CDR3 DNA: TGTGCCAGCTCACTTTTCCGGACAGGGCGCACTGAAGCTTTCTTT

V gene: TRBV18
clone size: NA
CDR3 length: 15
J gene: TRBJ1-1
D gene: NA
CDR3 protein: CASSPGAGALAEAFF
CDR3 DNA: TGTGCCAGCTCACCGGGTGCGGGTGCACTAGCTGAAGCTTTCTTT

V gene: TRBV2
clone size: few
CDR3 length: 14
J gene: TRBJ1-1
D gene: TRBD1
CDR3 protein: CASTMDRSMTEAFF
CDR3 DNA: TGTGCCAGCACCATGGACAGGTCGATGACTGAAGCTTTCTTT

V gene: TRBV11-3
clone size: few
CDR3 length: 13
J gene: TRBJ2-1
D gene: NA
CDR3 protein: CASSLGLRNEQFF
CDR3 DNA: TGTGCCAGCAGCTTAGGTTTGCGCAATGAGCAGTTCTTC

V gene: TRBV9
clone size: NA
CDR3 length: 14
J gene: TRBJ1-2
D gene: TRBD1
CDR3 protein: CASSVGTGGHGYTF
CDR3 DNA: TGTGCCAGCAGCGTAGGGACAGGGGGCCATGGCTACACCTTC

V gene: TRBV6-5
clone size: NA
CDR3 length: 13
J gene: TRBJ1-1
D gene: NA
CDR3 protein: CASSINRESEAFF
CDR3 DNA: TGTGCCAGCAGTATCAACAGGGAATCTGAAGCTTTCTTT

V gene: TRBV5-1
clone size: once
CDR3 length: 18
J gene: TRBJ2-1
D gene: TRBD2
CDR3 protein: CASSLASGGGGAGNEQFF
CDR3 DNA: TGCGCCAGCAGTCTGGCTAGCGGGGGGGGCGGTGCTGGCAATGAGCAGTTCTTC

V gene: TRBV5-1
clone size: NA
CDR3 length: 13
J gene: TRBJ1-5
D gene: NA
CDR3 protein: CASSLDLNQPQHF
CDR3 DNA: TGCGCCAGCAGCCTGGATCTAAATCAGCCCCAGCATTTT